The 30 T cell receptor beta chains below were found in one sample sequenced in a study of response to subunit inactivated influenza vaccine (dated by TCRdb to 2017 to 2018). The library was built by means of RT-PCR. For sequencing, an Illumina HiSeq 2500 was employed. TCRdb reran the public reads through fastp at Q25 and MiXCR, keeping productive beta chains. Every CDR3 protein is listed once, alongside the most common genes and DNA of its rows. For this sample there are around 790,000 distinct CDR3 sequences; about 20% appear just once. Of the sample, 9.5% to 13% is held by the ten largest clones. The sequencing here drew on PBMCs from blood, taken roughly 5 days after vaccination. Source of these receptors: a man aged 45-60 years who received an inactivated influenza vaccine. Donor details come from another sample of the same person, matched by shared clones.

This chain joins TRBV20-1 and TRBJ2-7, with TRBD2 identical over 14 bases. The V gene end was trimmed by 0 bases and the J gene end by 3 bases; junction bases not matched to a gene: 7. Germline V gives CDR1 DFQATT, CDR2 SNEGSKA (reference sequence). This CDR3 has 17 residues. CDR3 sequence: CSARDTDGTSGSYEQYF. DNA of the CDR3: TGCAGTGCTAGAGATACCGACGGGACTAGCGGGAGCTACGAGCAGTACTTC.

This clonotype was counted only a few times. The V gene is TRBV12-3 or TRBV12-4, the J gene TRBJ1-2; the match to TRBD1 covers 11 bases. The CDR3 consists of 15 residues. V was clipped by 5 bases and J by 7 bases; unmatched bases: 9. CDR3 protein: CASSTRTGGLIGYTF. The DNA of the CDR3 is TGTGCCAGCAGTACCCGGACAGGGGGCTTGATTGGCTACACCTTC.

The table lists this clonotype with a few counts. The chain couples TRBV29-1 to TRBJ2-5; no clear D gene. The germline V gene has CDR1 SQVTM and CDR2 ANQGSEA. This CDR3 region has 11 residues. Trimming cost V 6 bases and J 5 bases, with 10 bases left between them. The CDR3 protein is CSVDSLETQYF. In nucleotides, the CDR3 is TGCAGCGTCGACTCCTTGGAGACCCAGTACTTC. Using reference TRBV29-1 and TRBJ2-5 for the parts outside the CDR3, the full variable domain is SAVISQKPSRDICQRGTSLTIQCQVDSQVTMMFWYRQQPGQSLTLIATANQGSEATYESGFVIDKFPISRPNLTFSTLTVSNMSPEDSSIYLCSVDSLETQYFGPGTRLLVL.

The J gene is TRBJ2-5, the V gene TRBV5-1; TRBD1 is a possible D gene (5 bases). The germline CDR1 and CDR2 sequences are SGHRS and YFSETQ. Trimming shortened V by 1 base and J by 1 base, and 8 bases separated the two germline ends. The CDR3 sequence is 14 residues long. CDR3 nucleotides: TGCGCCAGCAGCTTGATGGGGCTCCAAGAGACCCAGTACTTC. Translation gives CASSLMGLQETQYF.

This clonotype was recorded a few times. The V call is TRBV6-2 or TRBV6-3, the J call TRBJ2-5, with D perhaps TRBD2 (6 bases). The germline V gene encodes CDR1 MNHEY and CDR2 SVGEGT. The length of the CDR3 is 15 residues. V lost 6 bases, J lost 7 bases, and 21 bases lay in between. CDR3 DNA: TGTGCCAGCAGCCCCCTTAAGACTATGGGGGGGACCCAGTACTTC. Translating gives CASSPLKTMGGTQYF.

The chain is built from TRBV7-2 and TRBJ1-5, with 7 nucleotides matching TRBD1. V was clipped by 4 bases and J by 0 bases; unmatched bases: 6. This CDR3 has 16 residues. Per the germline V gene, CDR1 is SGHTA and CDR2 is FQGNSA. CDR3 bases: TGTGCCAGCAGCTATGGACAGGTCAATAGCAATCAGCCCCAGCATTTT. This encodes CASSYGQVNSNQPQHF.

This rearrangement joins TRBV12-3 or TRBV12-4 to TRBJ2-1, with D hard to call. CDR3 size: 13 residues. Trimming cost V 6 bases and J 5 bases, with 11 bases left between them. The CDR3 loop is CASRFKTHNEQFF. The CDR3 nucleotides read TGTGCCAGCAGATTTAAGACCCACAATGAGCAGTTCTTC.

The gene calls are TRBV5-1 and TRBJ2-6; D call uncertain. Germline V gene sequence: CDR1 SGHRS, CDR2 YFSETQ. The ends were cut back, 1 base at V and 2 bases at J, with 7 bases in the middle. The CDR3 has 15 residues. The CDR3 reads CASSLTGPGANVLTF. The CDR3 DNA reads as TGCGCCAGCAGCTTGACCGGACCTGGGGCCAACGTCCTGACTTTC.

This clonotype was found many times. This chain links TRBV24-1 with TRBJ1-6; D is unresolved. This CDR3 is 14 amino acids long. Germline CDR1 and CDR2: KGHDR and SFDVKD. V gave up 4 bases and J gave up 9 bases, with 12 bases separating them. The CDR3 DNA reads TGTGCCACCAGTGAGGCCAGGTGGGGTTCACCCCTCCACTTT. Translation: CATSEARWGSPLHF.

The CDR3 sequence: CASSSKRGSYEQYF. In nucleotides, the CDR3 is TGTGCCAGCAGTTCTAAACGGGGTTCCTACGAGCAGTACTTC. The chain recombines TRBV25-1 with TRBJ2-7; TRBD2 might be the D (5 bases). This CDR3 spans 14 amino acids. Germline V CDR1 and CDR2: MGHDK, SYGVNS. V lost 5 bases to trimming and J lost 1 base, with 12 bases between them.

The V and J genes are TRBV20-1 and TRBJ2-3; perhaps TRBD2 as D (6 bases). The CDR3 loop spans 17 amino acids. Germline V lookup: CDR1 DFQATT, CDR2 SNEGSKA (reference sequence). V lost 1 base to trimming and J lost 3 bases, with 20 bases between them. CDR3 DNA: TGCAGTGCTAGAGCCCCCATGACTAGGTTTGCGACAGATACGCAGTATTTT. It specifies CSARAPMTRFATDTQYF.

In DNA form, the CDR3 reads TGTGCCAGCAGCTTATTCGAGAACAGGGGCAATCAGCCCCAGCATTTT. Its protein product is CASSLFENRGNQPQHF. This chain joins TRBV7-8 and TRBJ1-5; possibly TRBD1 for D (6 bases). The germline V gene encodes CDR1 SGHVS and CDR2 FQNEAQ. V was cut by 2 bases and J by 2 bases, with 13 bases left in between. This CDR3 spans 16 amino acids.

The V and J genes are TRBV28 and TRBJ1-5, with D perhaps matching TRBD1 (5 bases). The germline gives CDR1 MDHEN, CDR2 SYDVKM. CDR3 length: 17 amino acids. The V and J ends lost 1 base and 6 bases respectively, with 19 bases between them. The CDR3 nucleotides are TGTGCCAGCAGTTTATTAGCGTCGTCTGGGAGGGGTCAGCCCCAGCATTTT. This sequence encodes CASSLLASSGRGQPQHF.

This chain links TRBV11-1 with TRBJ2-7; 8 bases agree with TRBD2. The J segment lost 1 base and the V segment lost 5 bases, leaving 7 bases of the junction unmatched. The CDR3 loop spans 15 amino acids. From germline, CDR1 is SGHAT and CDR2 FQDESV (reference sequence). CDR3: CASSLGTSNSYEQYF. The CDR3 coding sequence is TGTGCCAGCAGCCTGGGGACTAGTAATTCCTACGAGCAGTACTTC. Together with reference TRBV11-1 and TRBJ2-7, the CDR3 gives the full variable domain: EAEVAQSPRYKITEKSQAVAFWCDPISGHATLYWYRQILGQGPELLVQFQDESVVDDSQLPKDRFSAERLKGVDSTLKIQPAELGDSAMYLCASSLGTSNSYEQYFGPGTRLTVT.

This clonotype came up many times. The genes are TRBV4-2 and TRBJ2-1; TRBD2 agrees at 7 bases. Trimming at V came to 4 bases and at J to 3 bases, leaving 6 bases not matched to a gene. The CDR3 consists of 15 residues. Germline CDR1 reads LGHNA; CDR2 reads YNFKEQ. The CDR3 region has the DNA TGTGCCAGCAGCCGACCCGGGGGGAGCTACAATGAGCAGTTCTTC. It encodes CASSRPGGSYNEQFF.

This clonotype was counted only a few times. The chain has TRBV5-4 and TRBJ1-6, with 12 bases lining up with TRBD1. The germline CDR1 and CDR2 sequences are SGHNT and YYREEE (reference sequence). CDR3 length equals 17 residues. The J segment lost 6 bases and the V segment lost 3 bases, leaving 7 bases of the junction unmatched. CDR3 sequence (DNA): TGTGCCAGCAGCTATGGGACAGGGGGCACAATTAATTCACCCCTCCACTTT. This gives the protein CASSYGTGGTINSPLHF.

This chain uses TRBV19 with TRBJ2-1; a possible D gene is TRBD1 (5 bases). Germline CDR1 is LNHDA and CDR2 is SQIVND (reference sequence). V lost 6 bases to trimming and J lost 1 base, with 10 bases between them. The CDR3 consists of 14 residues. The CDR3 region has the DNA TGTGCCAGTAGAGCTCAGGGTTCCTACAATGAGCAGTTCTTC. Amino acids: CASRAQGSYNEQFF. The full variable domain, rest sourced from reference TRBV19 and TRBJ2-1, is DGGITQSPKYLFRKEGQNVTLSCEQNLNHDAMYWYRQDPGQGLRLIYYSQIVNDFQKGDIAEGYSVSREKKESFPLTVTSAQKNPTAFYLCASRAQGSYNEQFFGPGTRLTVL.

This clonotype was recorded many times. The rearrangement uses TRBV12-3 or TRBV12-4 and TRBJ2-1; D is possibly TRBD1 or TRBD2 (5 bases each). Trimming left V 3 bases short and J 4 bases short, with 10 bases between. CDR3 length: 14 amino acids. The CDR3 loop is CASSFGTVYNEQFF. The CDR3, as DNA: TGTGCCAGCAGTTTCGGGACGGTTTACAATGAGCAGTTCTTC.

CDR3 loop: CSTKQGAKTYNEQFF. The CDR3 DNA reads as TGCAGTACGAAACAGGGGGCAAAGACTTACAATGAGCAGTTCTTC. The V and J genes are TRBV20-1 and TRBJ2-1; TRBD1 agrees at 9 bases. Germline values: CDR1 DFQATT, CDR2 SNEGSKA (reference sequence). CDR3 size: 15 residues. With 8 bases clipped from V and 4 bases from J, the junction kept 12 bases outside the gene matches.

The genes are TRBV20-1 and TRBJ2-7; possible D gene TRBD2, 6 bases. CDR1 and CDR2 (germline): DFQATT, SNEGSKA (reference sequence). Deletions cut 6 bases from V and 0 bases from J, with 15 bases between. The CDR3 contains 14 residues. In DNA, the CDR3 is TGCAGTGCCCAACGGGACGGGAGCTCCTACGAGCAGTACTTC. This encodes CSAQRDGSSYEQYF.

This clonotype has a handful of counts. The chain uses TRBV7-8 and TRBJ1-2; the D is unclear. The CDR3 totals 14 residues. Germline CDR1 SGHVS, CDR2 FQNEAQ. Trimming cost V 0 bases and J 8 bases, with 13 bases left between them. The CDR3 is CASSLAAGLEGYTF. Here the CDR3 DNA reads TGTGCCAGCAGCTTAGCGGCGGGGTTGGAAGGCTACACCTTC.

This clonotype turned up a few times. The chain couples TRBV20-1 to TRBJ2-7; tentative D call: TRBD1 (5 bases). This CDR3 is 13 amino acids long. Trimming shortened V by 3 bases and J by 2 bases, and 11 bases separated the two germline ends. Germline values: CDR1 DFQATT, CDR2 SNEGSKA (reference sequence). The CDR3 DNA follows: TGCAGTGCTAGTAAGGGGCCGGCCTACGAGCAGTACTTC. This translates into CSASKGPAYEQYF.

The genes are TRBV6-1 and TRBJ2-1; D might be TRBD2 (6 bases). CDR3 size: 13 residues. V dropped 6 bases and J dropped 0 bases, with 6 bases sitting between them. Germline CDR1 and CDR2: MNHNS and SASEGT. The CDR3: CASRRDSYNEQFF. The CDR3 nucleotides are TGTGCCAGCAGGCGGGACTCCTACAATGAGCAGTTCTTC.

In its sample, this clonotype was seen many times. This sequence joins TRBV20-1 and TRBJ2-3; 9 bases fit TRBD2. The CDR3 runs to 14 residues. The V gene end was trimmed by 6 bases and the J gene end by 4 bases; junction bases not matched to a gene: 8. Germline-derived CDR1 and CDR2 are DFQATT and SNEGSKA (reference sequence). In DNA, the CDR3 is TGCAGTGCACTCGGGAGCGGGAGGCCAGATACGCAGTATTTT. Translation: CSALGSGRPDTQYF.

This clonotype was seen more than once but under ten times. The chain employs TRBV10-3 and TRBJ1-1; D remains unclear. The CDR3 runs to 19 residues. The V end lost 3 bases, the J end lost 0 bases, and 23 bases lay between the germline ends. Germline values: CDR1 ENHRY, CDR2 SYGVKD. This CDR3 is CAISDLVLKGQIMNTEAFF. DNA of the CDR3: TGTGCCATCAGTGACCTGGTACTCAAGGGCCAAATAATGAACACTGAAGCTTTCTTT.

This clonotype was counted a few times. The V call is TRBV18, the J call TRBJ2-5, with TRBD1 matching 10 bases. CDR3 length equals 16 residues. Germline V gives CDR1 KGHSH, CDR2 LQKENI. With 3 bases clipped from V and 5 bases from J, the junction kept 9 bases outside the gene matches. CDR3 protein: CASSPIAGQGSETQYF. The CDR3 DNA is TGTGCCAGCTCACCTATTGCGGGACAGGGGAGTGAGACCCAGTACTTC.

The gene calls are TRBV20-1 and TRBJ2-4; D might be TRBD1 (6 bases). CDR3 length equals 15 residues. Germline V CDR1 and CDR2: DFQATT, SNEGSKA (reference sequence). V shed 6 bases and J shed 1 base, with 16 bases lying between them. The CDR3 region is CSAAQGPVAKNIQYF. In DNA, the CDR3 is TGCAGTGCCGCACAGGGTCCTGTCGCCAAAAACATTCAGTACTTC.

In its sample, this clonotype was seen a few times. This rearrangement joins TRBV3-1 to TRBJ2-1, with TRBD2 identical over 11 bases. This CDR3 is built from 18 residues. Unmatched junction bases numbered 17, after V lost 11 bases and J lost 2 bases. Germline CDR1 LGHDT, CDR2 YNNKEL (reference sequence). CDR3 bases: TGTGCCTTCAGTTTCTTAGCGGGGGGGCGATCGGCCTACAATGAGCAGTTCTTC. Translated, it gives CAFSFLAGGRSAYNEQFF.

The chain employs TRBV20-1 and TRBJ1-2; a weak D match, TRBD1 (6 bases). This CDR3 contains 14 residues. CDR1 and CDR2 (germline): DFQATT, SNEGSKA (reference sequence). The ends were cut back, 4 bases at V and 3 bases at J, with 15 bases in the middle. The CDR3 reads CSATGGQEDYGYTF. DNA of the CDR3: TGCAGTGCTACCGGGGGCCAGGAAGACTATGGCTACACCTTC.

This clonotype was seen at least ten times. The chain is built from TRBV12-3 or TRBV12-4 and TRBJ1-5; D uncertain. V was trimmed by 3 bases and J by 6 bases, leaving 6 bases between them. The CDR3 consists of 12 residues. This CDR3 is CASSLEGQPQHF. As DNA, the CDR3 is TGTGCCAGCAGTTTGGAAGGTCAGCCCCAGCATTTT.